This TCR beta chain was found in a study of T cells after yellow fever vaccination. As to this clonotype: The antigen remains undetermined.

Germline CDR1 is SGHNT and CDR2 is YYREEE (reference sequence). The V and J ends lost 4 bases and 7 bases, in that order; junction bases with no gene match: 11. The CDR3 contains 15 residues. It was through 5'RACE template switching that TCR cDNA was made, with a universal primer site and UMIs added. TCRdb recomputed calls from the 5' RACE reads with MiXCR, one row per CDR3 protein. Here the sample spans about 300,000 distinct CDR3 sequences, less than 9.5% being singletons. Whole-study results and caveats: Some clonotypes were seen in both the CD4 and the CD8 compartments. These made up a small share and likely arose from convergent recombination. When the response was secondary, it was weaker but reached its peak faster, day 5 versus 15.

The TCR originated in a man aged 18 to 35 who received the YFV17D yellow fever vaccine. Source: CD4+ T cells sorted from PBMCs, taken 5 days after the yellow fever booster vaccination. The chain combines TRBV5-4 with TRBJ2-1; 7 bases line up with TRBD2. The chain's CDR3 is CASSPTLAGQNEQFF. The CDR3 region has the DNA TGTGCCAGCAGCCCAACGTTAGCGGGCCAGAATGAGCAGTTCTTC.